This TCR beta chain was identified in a study of neoadjuvant nivolumab and ipilimumab in lung cancer. Study-level results: Resected-tumor TCR richness correlated positively with pretherapy blood richness. Only a single major-pathologic-response sample was available for clonality analysis. TCR receptors were sequenced in few samples. From pretherapy to surgery, tumor richness and clonality rose with dual therapy.

This clone was recorded once. Its antigen is not known. The V end was cut by 5 bases, the J end by 5 bases, with 15 bases between. In germline, CDR1 is MGHDK, CDR2 SYGVNS. The CDR3 consists of 14 residues. Measured with immunoSEQ multiplex PCR; TCRdb has only the in-frame clones, and not every one. This sample has 40,000 to 60,000 clones, with roughly 91% found just once. The clonotype comes from an adult with non-small cell lung cancer. Some clones in this sample may be carry-over from other donors' samples. The sample in question was blood, obtained before neoadjuvant nivolumab, alone or with ipilimumab. J is TRBJ1-1 and V is TRBV25-1; D call uncertain. CDR3 sequence: CASSPAYPGTEAFF. CDR3 bases: TGTGCCAGCAGTCCTGCCTACCCGGGAACTGAAGCTTTCTTT.